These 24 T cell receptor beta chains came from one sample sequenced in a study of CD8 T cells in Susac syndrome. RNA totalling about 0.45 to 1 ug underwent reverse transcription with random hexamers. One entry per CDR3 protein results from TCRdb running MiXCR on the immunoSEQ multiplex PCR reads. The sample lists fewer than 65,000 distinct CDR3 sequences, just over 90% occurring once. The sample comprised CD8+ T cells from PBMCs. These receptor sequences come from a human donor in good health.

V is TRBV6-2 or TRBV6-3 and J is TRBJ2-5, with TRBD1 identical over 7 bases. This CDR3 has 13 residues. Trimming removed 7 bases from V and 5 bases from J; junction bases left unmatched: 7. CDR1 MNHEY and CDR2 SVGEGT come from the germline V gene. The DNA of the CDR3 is TGTGCCAGCACCGAGGGGGCGAGGGAGACCCAGTACTTC. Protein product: CASTEGARETQYF.

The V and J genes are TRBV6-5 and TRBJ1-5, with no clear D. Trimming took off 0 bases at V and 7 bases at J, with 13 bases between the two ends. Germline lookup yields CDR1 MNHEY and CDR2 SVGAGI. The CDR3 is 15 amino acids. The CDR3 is CASSYSGSSNQPQHF. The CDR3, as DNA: TGTGCCAGCAGTTACTCGGGCAGCTCTAACCAGCCCCAGCATTTT.

The CDR3 DNA reads TGTGCCAGCAGCTCCGTAGGAGGATCCCAAGAGACCCAGTACTTC. It is translated as CASSSVGGSQETQYF. The chain combines TRBV7-3 with TRBJ2-5; tentative D call: TRBD2 (5 bases). CDR3 length: 15 residues. The germline V gene encodes CDR1 SGHTA and CDR2 FQGTGA. The ends were cut back, 4 bases at V and 1 base at J, with 13 bases in the middle. The full variable domain, its missing parts supplied by reference TRBV7-3 and TRBJ2-5, is GAGVSQTPSNKVTEKGKYVELRCDPISGHTALYWYRQSLGQGPEFLIYFQGTGAADDSGLPNDRFFAVRPEGSVSTLKIQRTERGDSAVYLCASSSVGGSQETQYFGPGTRLLVL.

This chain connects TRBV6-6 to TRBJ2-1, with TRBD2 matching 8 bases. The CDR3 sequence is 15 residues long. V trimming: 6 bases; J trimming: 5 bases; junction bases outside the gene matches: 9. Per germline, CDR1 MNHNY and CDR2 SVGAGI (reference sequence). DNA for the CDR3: TGTGCCAGCAGCCAACGGGGGGGCGTTGACAATGAGCAGTTCTTC. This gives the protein CASSQRGGVDNEQFF.

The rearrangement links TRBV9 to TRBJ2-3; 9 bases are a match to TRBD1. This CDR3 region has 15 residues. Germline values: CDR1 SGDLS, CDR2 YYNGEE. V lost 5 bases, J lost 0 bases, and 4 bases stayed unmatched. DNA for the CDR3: TGTGCCAGCAGGGCGACAGGGGGAAGCACAGATACGCAGTATTTT. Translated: CASRATGGSTDTQYF.

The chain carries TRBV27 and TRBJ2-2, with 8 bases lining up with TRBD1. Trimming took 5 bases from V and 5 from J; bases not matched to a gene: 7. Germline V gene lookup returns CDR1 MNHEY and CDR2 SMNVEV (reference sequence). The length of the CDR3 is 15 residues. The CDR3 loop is CASSLTGGWTGELFF. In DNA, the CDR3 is TGTGCCAGCAGTCTCACAGGGGGATGGACCGGGGAGCTGTTTTTT.

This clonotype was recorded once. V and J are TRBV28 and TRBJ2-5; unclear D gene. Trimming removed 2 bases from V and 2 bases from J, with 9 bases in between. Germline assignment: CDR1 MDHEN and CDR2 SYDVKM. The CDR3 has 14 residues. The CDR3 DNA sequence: TGTGCCAGCAGTTTAAAAGAGCCTCAAGAGACCCAGTACTTC. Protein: CASSLKEPQETQYF.

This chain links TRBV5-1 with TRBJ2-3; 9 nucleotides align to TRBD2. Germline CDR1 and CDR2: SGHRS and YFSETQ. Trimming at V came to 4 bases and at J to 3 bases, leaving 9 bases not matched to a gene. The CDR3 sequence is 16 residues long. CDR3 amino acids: CASSALLSGGTDTQYF. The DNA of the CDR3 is TGCGCCAGCAGCGCCCTACTTAGCGGGGGTACAGATACGCAGTATTTT.

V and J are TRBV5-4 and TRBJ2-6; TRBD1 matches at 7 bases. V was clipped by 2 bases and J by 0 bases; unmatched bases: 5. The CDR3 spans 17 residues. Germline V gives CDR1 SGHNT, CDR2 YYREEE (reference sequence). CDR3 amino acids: CASSFRDSLSGANVLTF. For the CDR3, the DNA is TGTGCCAGCAGCTTTAGGGACAGCCTCTCTGGGGCCAACGTCCTGACTTTC. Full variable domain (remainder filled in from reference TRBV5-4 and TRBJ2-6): ETGVTQSPTHLIKTRGQQVTLRCSSQSGHNTVSWYQQALGQGPQFIFQYYREEENGRGNFPPRFSGLQFPNYSSELNVNALELDDSALYLCASSFRDSLSGANVLTFGAGSRLTVL.

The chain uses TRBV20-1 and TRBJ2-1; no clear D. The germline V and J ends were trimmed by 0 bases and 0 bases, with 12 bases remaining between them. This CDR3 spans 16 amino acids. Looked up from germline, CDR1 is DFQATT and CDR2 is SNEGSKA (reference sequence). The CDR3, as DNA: TGCAGTGCTAGAGAAACGCACACGAGCTCCTACAATGAGCAGTTCTTC. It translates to CSARETHTSSYNEQFF.

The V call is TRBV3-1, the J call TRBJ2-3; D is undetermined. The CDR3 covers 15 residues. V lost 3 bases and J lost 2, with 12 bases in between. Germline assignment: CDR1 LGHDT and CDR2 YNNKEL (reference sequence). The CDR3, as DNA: TGTGCCAGCAGCCATCCACCGGGCTACACAGATACGCAGTATTTT. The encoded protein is CASSHPPGYTDTQYF.

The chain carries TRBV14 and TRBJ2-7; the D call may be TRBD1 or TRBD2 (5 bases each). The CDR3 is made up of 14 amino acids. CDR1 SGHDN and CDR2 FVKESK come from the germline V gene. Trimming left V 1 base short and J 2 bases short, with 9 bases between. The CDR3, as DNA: TGTGCCAGCAGCCAAGGGGGACCGACCTACGAGCAGTACTTC. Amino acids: CASSQGGPTYEQYF.

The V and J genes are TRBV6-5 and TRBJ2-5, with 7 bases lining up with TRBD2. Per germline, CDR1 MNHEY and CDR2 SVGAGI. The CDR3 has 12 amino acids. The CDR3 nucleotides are TGTGCTACGCGGGGGTACCAAGAGACCCAGTACTTC. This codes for CATRGYQETQYF.

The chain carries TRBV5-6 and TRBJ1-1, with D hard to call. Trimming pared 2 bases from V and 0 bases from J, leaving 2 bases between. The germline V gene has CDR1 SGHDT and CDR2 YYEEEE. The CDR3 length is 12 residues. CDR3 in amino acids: CASSFVNTEAFF. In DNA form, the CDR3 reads TGTGCCAGCAGCTTCGTGAACACTGAAGCTTTCTTT.

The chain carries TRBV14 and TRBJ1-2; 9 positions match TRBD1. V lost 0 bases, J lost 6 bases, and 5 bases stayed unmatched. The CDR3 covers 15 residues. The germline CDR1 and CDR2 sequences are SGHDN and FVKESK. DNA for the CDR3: TGTGCCAGCAGCCAAGAAACAGGGGGCGCAAATGGCTACACCTTC. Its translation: CASSQETGGANGYTF.

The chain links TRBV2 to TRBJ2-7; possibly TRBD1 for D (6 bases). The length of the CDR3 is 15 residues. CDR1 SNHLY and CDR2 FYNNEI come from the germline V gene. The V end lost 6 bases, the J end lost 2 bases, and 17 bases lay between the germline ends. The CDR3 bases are TGTGCCAGCAGGGGGGAGAGGGACACTCCCTACGAGCAGTACTTC. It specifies CASRGERDTPYEQYF.

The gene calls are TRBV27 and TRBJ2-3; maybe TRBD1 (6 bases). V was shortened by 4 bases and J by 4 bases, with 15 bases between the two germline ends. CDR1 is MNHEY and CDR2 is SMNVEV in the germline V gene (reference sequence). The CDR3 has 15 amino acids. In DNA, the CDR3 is TGTGCCAGCAGTTCACAGGGTGTCCCCCCAGATACGCAGTATTTT. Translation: CASSSQGVPPDTQYF.

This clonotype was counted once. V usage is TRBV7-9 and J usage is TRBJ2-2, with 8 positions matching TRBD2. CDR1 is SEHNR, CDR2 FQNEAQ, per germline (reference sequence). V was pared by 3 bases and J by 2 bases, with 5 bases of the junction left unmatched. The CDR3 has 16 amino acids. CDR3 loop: CASSFELAVNTGELFF. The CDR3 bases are TGTGCCAGCAGCTTCGAACTAGCGGTAAACACCGGGGAGCTGTTTTTT.

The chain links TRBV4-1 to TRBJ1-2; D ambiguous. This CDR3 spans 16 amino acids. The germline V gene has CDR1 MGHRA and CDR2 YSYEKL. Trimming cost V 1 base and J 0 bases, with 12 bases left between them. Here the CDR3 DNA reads TGCGCCAGCAGCCAAGTATTAGGGAAGTCTAACTATGGCTACACCTTC. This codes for CASSQVLGKSNYGYTF.

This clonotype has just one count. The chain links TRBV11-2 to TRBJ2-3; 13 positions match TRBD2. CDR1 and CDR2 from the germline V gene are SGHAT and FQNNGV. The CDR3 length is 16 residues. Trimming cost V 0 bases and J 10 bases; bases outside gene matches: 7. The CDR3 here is CASSLDGGLAGSPQYF. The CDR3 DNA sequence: TGTGCCAGCAGCTTAGATGGGGGACTAGCGGGGTCCCCGCAGTATTTT.

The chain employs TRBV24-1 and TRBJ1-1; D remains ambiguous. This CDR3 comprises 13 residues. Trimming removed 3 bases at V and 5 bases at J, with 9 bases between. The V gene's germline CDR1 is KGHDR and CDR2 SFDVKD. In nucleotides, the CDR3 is TGTGCCACCAGTGATCGACAAGGAACTGAAGCTTTCTTT. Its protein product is CATSDRQGTEAFF.

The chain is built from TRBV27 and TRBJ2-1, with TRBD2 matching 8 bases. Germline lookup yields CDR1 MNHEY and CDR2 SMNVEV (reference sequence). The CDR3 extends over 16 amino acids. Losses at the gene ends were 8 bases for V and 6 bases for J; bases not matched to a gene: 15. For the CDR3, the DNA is TGTGCCAGCCATGGCCGACCGGGACTAGTCGGCAATGAGCAGTTCTTC. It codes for CASHGRPGLVGNEQFF.

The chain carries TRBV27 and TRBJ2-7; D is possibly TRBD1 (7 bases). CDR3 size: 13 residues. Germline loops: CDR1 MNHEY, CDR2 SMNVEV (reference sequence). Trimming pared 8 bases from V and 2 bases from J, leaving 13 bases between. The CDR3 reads CASRRDSAYEQYF. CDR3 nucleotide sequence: TGTGCCAGCCGGCGGGACAGTGCCTACGAGCAGTACTTC.

The CDR3 loop is CSVEGLDMGNTEAFF. CDR3 bases: TGCAGCGTTGAAGGCTTGGACATGGGTAACACTGAAGCTTTCTTT. The rearrangement joins TRBV29-1 to TRBJ1-1; weak D call: TRBD1 (5 bases). Germline loops: CDR1 SQVTM, CDR2 ANQGSEA. V was cut by 1 base and J by 2 bases, with 14 bases left in between. The CDR3 extends over 15 amino acids.